Following are 5 T cell receptor beta chains from one sample sequenced in a study of regulatory T cells in long-lasting Graves disease. The sample's time point: newly diagnosed GD, antithyroid drugs for less than 3 months. Researchers made the TCR library from RNA that was extracted from PBMCs. To make TCR beta libraries, researchers used iRepertoire HTBI primers and Arm-PCR of CDR3 regions. TCRdb re-called the multiplex PCR reads through MiXCR, storing one row per CDR3 protein. The sample has roughly 400,000 distinct CDR3 sequences, about 17% seen once. This same sample was also taken into another study, of T cells in Graves' hyperthyroidism and ophthalmopathy.

Specimen: peripheral blood mononuclear cells (PBMCs), collected at new diagnosis, from a patient treated with antithyroid drugs. The source is a woman under 30 with Graves disease.

The rearrangement joins TRBV9 to TRBJ2-1; 11 bases line up with TRBD2. The CDR3 runs to 16 residues. V dropped 2 bases and J dropped 4; count of bases not matched to a gene: 5. CDR1 and CDR2 from the germline V gene are SGDLS and YYNGEE. The CDR3 is CASSVGTSGRYNEQFF. The CDR3 DNA reads as TGTGCCAGCAGCGTGGGGACTAGCGGACGATACAATGAGCAGTTCTTC.

This clonotype was observed at least ten times. The rearrangement joins TRBV11-1 to TRBJ2-2; D uncertain. CDR3 size: 14 residues. CDR1 is SGHAT and CDR2 is FQDESV in the germline V gene (reference sequence). Trimming left V 5 bases short and J 5 bases short, with 12 bases between. The DNA for the CDR3 is TGTGCCAGCAGCCTACGAGGACGGACCGGGGAGCTGTTTTTT. This sequence encodes CASSLRGRTGELFF.

This chain uses TRBV20-1 with TRBJ2-1; possibly TRBD1 for D (7 bases). Germline V gene sequence: CDR1 DFQATT, CDR2 SNEGSKA (reference sequence). The CDR3 length is 14 residues. V was shortened by 5 bases and J by 5 bases, with 16 bases between the two germline ends. The CDR3 DNA is TGCAGTGCTCCGGACTCCAGGGGGGACAATGAGCAGTTCTTC. This translates into CSAPDSRGDNEQFF.

The sample holds many counts of this clonotype. The rearrangement uses TRBV28 and TRBJ2-1; D perhaps matches TRBD2 (6 bases). Germline values: CDR1 MDHEN, CDR2 SYDVKM. This CDR3 region has 17 residues. With 5 bases removed from V and 5 bases from J, the gap between germline ends came to 22 bases. The CDR3 DNA sequence: TGTGCCAGCAGTCCCCATTGGGGGGAGAAGTTCGACAATGAGCAGTTCTTC. This gives the protein CASSPHWGEKFDNEQFF.

Concerning this clonotype: One base away lies a much larger clone, so this may be a sequencing read error. The chain links TRBV12-3 or TRBV12-4 to TRBJ1-4; no clear D gene. The ends were cut back, 5 bases at V and 10 bases at J, with 20 bases in the middle. The CDR3 sequence is 15 residues long. CDR3 in DNA: TGTGCCAGCAGTCCCGCGGGCATTGGAAACGGAAAACTGTTTTTT. Amino acids: CASSPAGIGNGKLFF.